This T cell receptor beta chain came from a study of blood T cell repertoires in COVID-19. The data were produced by immunoSEQ multiplex PCR, yet TCRdb's version contains in-frame clones alone and is incomplete. The repertoire includes over 130,000 clones, 75% to 80% of them detected once, and about 2.9% sits in the top ten. Trimming shortened V by 6 bases and J by 6 bases, and 17 bases separated the two germline ends. The CDR3 runs 15 residues. Germline V gives CDR1 MNHEY, CDR2 SVGAGI. The material sequenced was PBMCs or T cells enriched from blood (not recorded which). The sequence derives from a woman aged 45 to 65 who had recovered from COVID-19. The gene calls are TRBV6-5 and TRBJ2-2; D may be TRBD1 (5 bases). CDR3 sequence reads: CASRGIGALPGELFF. Here the CDR3 DNA reads TGTGCCAGCAGGGGGATTGGGGCGCTTCCCGGGGAGCTGTTTTTT.